The rows below give T cell receptor beta chains drawn from one sample of a study of tumour-infiltrating T cells in Burkitt lymphoma. Here immunoSEQ multiplex PCR was the method, and the copy in TCRdb shows in-frame clones only, minus some. Among about 4,400 clones listed, roughly 80% were seen once. Source material: tumor tissue. The receptors originated from a human donor with diffuse large B-cell lymphoma. Some clones in this sample may be carry-over from other donors' samples. CDR3s include the opening cysteine and the closing phenylalanine or tryptophan. D genes are given only for firm matches. Rows may omit the clone size; those that give it use once, few, many or a size class.

TRBJ1-1 | TRBV6-5 | NA | NA | TGTGCCAGCAGTTACTTACAGGAGAACACTGAAGCTTTCTTT | CASSYLQENTEAFF
TRBJ1-1 | TRBV6-1 | NA | TRBD1 | TGTGCCAGCAGTCGAGACAGGGGAGAGAACACTGAAGCTTTCTTT | CASSRDRGENTEAFF
TRBJ1-2 | TRBV19 | NA | NA | TGTGCCAGTAGTTCTACCGCTAACTATGGCTACACCTTC | CASSSTANYGYTF
TRBJ2-3 | TRBV19 | once | TRBD1 | TGTGCCAGTAGTGCACAGGGGGGAGTATTTAGCACAGATACGCAGTATTTT | CASSAQGGVFSTDTQYF
TRBJ1-2 | TRBV6-5 | NA | NA | TGTGCCAGCAGTCCCGGGCCTTTCTATGGCTACACCTTC | CASSPGPFYGYTF
TRBJ1-4 | TRBV30 | NA | TRBD1 | TGTGCCTGGAGTGTCCCCGGGACAGGGTCGGAAAAACTGTTTTTT | CAWSVPGTGSEKLFF
TRBJ2-3 | TRBV7-9 | NA | TRBD2 | TGTGCCAGCAGCTTGACTAGCGTTCGCACAGATACGCAGTATTTT | CASSLTSVRTDTQYF
TRBJ1-1 | TRBV18 | NA | NA | TGTGCCAGCTCACCACCGAGTTTATCGACTGAAGCTTTCTTT | CASSPPSLSTEAFF
TRBJ2-1 | TRBV10-2 | NA | NA | TGCGCCACTGGTGGCGGGGTGGGTTTTGAGCAGTTCTTC | CATGGGVGFEQFF
TRBJ1-3 | TRBV6-6 | NA | TRBD1 | TGTGCCAGCAGTTACCCCGGACAGGGGGAAGGAAACACCATATATTTT | CASSYPGQGEGNTIYF
TRBJ2-1 | TRBV5-1 | few | NA | TGCGCCAGCAGCTTGGTTGAGGGTTTATCCTACAATGAGCAGTTCTTC | CASSLVEGLSYNEQFF
TRBJ2-7 | TRBV27 | NA | NA | TGTGCCAGCAGTTCCCCCGAAAGCTCCTACGAGCAGTACTTC | CASSSPESSYEQYF
TRBJ2-5 | TRBV5-8 | NA | TRBD1 | TGTGCCAGCAGCCCCGGGACAGGGGGCGTCGAGACCCAGTACTTC | CASSPGTGGVETQYF
TRBJ1-5 | TRBV7-2 | NA | NA | TGTGCCAGCAGCCAACGCGGGGGCTCTAGCAATCAGCCCCAGCATTTT | CASSQRGGSSNQPQHF
TRBJ2-7 | TRBV29-1 | NA | NA | TGCAGCGTTGTGGGGACACTCTACGAGCAGTACTTC | CSVVGTLYEQYF
TRBJ2-1 | TRBV5-4 | NA | TRBD1 | TGTGCCAGCAGCTTTGGACAGGGGGGGACGAATGAGCAGTTCTTC | CASSFGQGGTNEQFF
TRBJ1-5 | TRBV18 | NA | NA | TGTGCCAGCTCACCAGGGAAGGGGGATCAGCCCCAGCATTTT | CASSPGKGDQPQHF
TRBJ2-7 | TRBV14 | NA | NA | TGTGCCAGCAGTCTTGCGACGCTGGGGGAGCAGTACTTC | CASSLATLGEQYF
TRBJ1-3 | TRBV6-1 | once | NA | TGTGCCAGCAGTGAATGGGCCGCCTCTGGAAACACCATATATTTT | CASSEWAASGNTIYF
TRBJ2-7 | TRBV28 | few | NA | TGTGCCAGCAGTTGGGACACCGCCTACGAGCAGTACTTC | CASSWDTAYEQYF
TRBJ1-3 | TRBV7-2 | NA | NA | TGTGCCAGCAGCTCGCAGGGTACTACTGGAAACACCATATATTTT | CASSSQGTTGNTIYF
TRBJ2-7 | TRBV11-2 | NA | NA | TGTGCCAGCAGCTTAGTGGGGGGAGCGAGTGGGGAGCAGTACTTC | CASSLVGGASGEQYF
TRBJ2-7 | TRBV6-1 | once | NA | TGTGCCAGCAGTGAAAGGGAGTACGAGCAGTACTTC | CASSEREYEQYF
TRBJ1-2 | TRBV7-6 | NA | NA | TGTGCCAGCAGGGAACAGGACGCCTATGGCTACACCTTC | CASREQDAYGYTF
TRBJ2-1 | TRBV6-1 | few | NA | TGTGCCAGCATAATCACGGGCGGCCATGAGCAGTTCTTC | CASIITGGHEQFF
TRBJ1-1 | TRBV5-4 | NA | TRBD1 | TGTGCCAGCAGCCCGGACAGGTTGGGCACTGAAGCTTTCTTT | CASSPDRLGTEAFF
TRBJ2-4 | TRBV18 | NA | NA | TGTGCCAGCTCACCACCGGGTAGAGCCAAAAACATTCAGTACTTC | CASSPPGRAKNIQYF
TRBJ2-1 | TRBV4-1 | once | TRBD2 | TGCGCCAGCAGCCAAGATTCGTGGCTAGCGGGAGAAAATGAGCAGTTCTTC | CASSQDSWLAGENEQFF
TRBJ2-7 | TRBV5-1 | few | NA | TGCGCCAGCAGCTGGATCGACTCCTACGAGCAGTACTTC | CASSWIDSYEQYF
TRBJ1-1 | TRBV5-1 | NA | NA | TGCGCCAGCAGCCCAGGGGACTTGAACACTGAAGCTTTCTTT | CASSPGDLNTEAFF
TRBJ1-4 | TRBV19 | NA | TRBD1 | TGTGCCAGTAGTACCCCTCGACAGGGCCTCAATGAAAAACTGTTTTTT | CASSTPRQGLNEKLFF
TRBJ1-4 | TRBV5-4 | once | NA | TGTGCCAGCAGCTTGGATGCCAGAATGGGGGAAAAACTGTTTTTT | CASSLDARMGEKLFF
TRBJ2-4 | TRBV7-9 | NA | NA | TGTGCCAGCAGTGCCGATAATGCCAAAAACATTCAGTACTTC | CASSADNAKNIQYF
TRBJ2-1 | TRBV2 | NA | TRBD2 | TGTGCCAGCAGTGATAATAGCGGGGGGAGGTTGTTCTTC | CASSDNSGGRLFF
TRBJ1-4 | TRBV7-2 | NA | NA | TGTGCCAGCAGCCCAGGAACGAGGGAAAAACTGTTTTTT | CASSPGTREKLFF
TRBJ2-7 | TRBV7-2 | NA | TRBD2 | TGTGCCAGCAGCACAACTAGCGGAGCCTACGAGCAGTACTTC | CASSTTSGAYEQYF
TRBJ2-3 | TRBV10-1 | few | NA | TGCGCCAGCGGCCAGAGCACAGATACGCAGTATTTT | CASGQSTDTQYF
TRBJ2-2 | TRBV7-2 | NA | TRBD2 | TGTGCCAGCAGGACTAGCGGGAGGGCCTCGGCCGGGGAGCTGTTTTTT | CASRTSGRASAGELFF
TRBJ1-5 | TRBV7-9 | NA | NA | TGTGCCAGCAGCCCGACACAGGGAAGCAATCAGCCCCAGCATTTT | CASSPTQGSNQPQHF
TRBJ1-4 | TRBV7-2 | NA | NA | TGTGCCAGCAGCTTAGAATTAGGCGGGGGAAGGAAACTGTTTTTT | CASSLELGGGRKLFF
TRBJ2-2 | TRBV7-8 | NA | TRBD2 | TGTGCCAGCAGCTTAGTTAGCGGGAGGGCCCCTATCGGGGAGCTGTTTTTT | CASSLVSGRAPIGELFF
TRBJ1-2 | TRBV6-4 | NA | NA | TGTGCCAGCAGTGCAGAGTATGGCTACACCTTC | CASSAEYGYTF
TRBJ2-3 | TRBV2 | NA | NA | TGTGCCAGCGGGGCCTACACAGATACGCAGTATTTT | CASGAYTDTQYF
TRBJ1-5 | TRBV2 | once | TRBD1 | TGTGCCAGCAGTGAATGGGGTGGGGGACAGGTGGGGAGCAATCAGCCCCAGCATTTT | CASSEWGGGQVGSNQPQHF
TRBJ1-4 | TRBV30 | few | NA | TGTGCCTGGAGTGTAAGTGTGGAAAAACTGTTTTTT | CAWSVSVEKLFF
TRBJ2-3 | TRBV9 | NA | NA | TGTGCCAGCAGCGTAGTCGGTGCGACAGATACGCAGTATTTT | CASSVVGATDTQYF
TRBJ2-5 | TRBV27 | NA | NA | TGTGCCAGCAGTTTTAGGGGCTGGGGCGGGGAGACCCAGTACTTC | CASSFRGWGGETQYF
TRBJ1-1 | TRBV30 | few | TRBD1 | TGTGCCTGGAGTGTAGCAGGGGGCTGGGAAGCTTTCTTT | CAWSVAGGWEAFF
TRBJ2-5 | TRBV5-1 | NA | NA | TGCGCCAGCAGCTTGTCCTGGACAGGGAGGGGAGAGACCCAGTACTTC | CASSLSWTGRGETQYF
TRBJ2-5 | TRBV7-9 | NA | TRBD2 | TGTGCCAGCAGCCCCGGGGGAGGGGTTGAGACCCAGTACTTC | CASSPGGGVETQYF
TRBJ1-1 | TRBV5-1 | few | NA | TGCGCCAGCAGCTTGACACCCAGGGAGAACACTGAAGCTTTCTTT | CASSLTPRENTEAFF
TRBJ1-2 | TRBV6-5 | NA | TRBD1 | TGTGCCAGCAGTTACTCGACAGGGGTCCCCGATGGCTACACCTTC | CASSYSTGVPDGYTF
TRBJ1-1 | TRBV6-6 | NA | NA | TGTGCCAGCAGTCGGACTGAAGCTTTCTTT | CASSRTEAFF